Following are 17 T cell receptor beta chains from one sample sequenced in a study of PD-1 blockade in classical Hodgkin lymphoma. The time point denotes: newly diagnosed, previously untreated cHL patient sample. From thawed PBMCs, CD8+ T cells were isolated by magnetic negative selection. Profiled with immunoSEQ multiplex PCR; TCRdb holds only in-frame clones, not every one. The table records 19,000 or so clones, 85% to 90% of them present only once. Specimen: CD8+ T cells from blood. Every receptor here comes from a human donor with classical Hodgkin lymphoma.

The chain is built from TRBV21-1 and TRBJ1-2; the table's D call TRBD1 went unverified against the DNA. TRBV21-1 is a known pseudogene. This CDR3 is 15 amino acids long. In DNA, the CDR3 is TGTGCCAGCAGCAAAACCAGGGGGCCTCGGTTACGCTACACCTTC. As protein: CASSKTRGPRLRYTF.

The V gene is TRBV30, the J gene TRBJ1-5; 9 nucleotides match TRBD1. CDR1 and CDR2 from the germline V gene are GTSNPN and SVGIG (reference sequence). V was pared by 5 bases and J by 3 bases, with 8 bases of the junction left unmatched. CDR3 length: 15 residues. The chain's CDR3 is CAWSPGQGDNQPQHF. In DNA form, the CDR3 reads TGTGCCTGGTCACCGGGACAGGGTGACAATCAGCCCCAGCATTTT.

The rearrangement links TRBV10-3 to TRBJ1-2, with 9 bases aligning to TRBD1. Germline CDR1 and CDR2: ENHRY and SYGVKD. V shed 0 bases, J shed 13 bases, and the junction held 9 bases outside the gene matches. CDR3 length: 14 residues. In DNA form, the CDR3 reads TGTGCCATCAGTGAGTCAGGGACAGGGCCTTCCAGCACCTTC. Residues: CAISESGTGPSSTF.

CDR3: CASSLSSGDYEQYF. The CDR3 bases are TGTGCCAGCAGTTTGAGTAGCGGGGATTACGAGCAGTACTTC. The rearrangement links TRBV6-6 to TRBJ2-7; 8 positions agree with TRBD2. The CDR3 contains 14 residues. Trimming took 4 bases from V and 4 from J; bases not matched to a gene: 6. CDR1 and CDR2 from the germline V gene are MNHNY and SVGAGI (reference sequence).

The CDR3 reads CASSPDRVENIQYF. As DNA, the CDR3 is TGTGCCAGCAGCCCAGACAGGGTCGAAAACATTCAGTACTTC. This chain joins TRBV11-2 and TRBJ2-4; 7 bases map to TRBD1. CDR3 length: 14 residues. Germline assignment: CDR1 SGHAT and CDR2 FQNNGV. Germline trimming cut 5 bases from V and 5 bases from J; bases unmatched to any gene: 6.

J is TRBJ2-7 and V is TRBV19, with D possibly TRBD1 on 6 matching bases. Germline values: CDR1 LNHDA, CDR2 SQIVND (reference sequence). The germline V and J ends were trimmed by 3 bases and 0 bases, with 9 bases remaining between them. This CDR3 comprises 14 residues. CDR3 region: CASSMMDSSYEQYF. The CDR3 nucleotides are TGTGCCAGTAGTATGATGGACAGCTCCTACGAGCAGTACTTC.

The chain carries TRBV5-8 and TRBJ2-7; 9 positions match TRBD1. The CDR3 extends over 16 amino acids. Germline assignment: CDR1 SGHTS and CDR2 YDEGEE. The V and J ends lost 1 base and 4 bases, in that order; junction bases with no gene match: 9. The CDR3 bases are TGTGCCAGCAGCTTGCCCGACCGGGACAGGGTTTACGAGCAGTACTTC. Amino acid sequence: CASSLPDRDRVYEQYF.

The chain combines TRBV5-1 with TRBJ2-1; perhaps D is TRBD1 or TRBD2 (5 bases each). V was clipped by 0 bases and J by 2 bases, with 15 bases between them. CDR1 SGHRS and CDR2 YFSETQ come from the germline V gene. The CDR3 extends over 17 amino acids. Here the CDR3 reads CASSLAGAGHAYNEQFF. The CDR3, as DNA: TGCGCCAGCAGCTTGGCCGGGGCGGGCCACGCCTACAATGAGCAGTTCTTC.

The CDR3 loop reads CASSLGQEREAFF. The CDR3 region has the DNA TGTGCCAGCAGCTTAGGACAGGAGAGGGAAGCTTTCTTT. The genes are TRBV5-6 and TRBJ1-1; 7 bases are a match to TRBD1. With V trimmed by 2 bases and J by 8 bases, 6 bases remained unmatched. Germline CDR1 reads SGHDT; CDR2 reads YYEEEE. The CDR3 runs to 13 residues.

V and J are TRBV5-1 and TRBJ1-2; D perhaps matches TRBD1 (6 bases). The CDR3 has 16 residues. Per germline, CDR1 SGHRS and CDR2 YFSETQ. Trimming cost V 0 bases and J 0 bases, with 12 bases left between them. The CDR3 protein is CASSLGGHLPNYGYTF. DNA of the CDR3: TGCGCCAGCAGCTTGGGGGGACACTTACCTAACTATGGCTACACCTTC.

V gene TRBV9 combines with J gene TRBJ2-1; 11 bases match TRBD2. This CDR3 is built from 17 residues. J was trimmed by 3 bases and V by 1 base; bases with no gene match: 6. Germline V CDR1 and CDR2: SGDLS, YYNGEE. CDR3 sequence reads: CASSVRAGTSGYNEQFF. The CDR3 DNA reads TGTGCCAGCAGCGTAAGGGCCGGGACTAGCGGCTACAATGAGCAGTTCTTC.

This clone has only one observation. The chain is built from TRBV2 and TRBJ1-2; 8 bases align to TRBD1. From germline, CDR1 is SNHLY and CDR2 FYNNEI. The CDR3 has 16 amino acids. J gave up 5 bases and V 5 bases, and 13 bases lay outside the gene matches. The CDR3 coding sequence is TGTGCCAGCAGTACTGGTGGACAGGGTCGAGGTTATGGCTACACCTTC. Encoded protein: CASSTGGQGRGYGYTF.

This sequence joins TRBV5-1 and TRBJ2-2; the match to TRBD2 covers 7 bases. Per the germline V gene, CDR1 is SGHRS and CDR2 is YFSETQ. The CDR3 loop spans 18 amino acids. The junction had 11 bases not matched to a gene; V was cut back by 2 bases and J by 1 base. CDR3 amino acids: CASSFALADPQNTGELFF. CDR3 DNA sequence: TGCGCCAGCAGCTTTGCCCTAGCGGACCCTCAGAACACCGGGGAGCTGTTTTTT.

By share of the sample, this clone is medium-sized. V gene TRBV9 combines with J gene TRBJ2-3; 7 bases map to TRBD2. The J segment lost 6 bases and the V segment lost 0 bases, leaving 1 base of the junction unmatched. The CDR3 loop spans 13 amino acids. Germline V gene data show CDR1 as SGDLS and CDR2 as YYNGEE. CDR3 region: CASSVGGSDTQYF. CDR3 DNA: TGTGCCAGCAGCGTAGGCGGGAGTGATACGCAGTATTTT.

The CDR3 nucleotides read TGTGCCAGCAGCCCCCCCGGGACAGGGAGGCACACCATATATTTT. This gives the protein CASSPPGTGRHTIYF. The chain links TRBV7-8 to TRBJ1-3; TRBD1 agrees at 9 bases. The CDR3 sequence is 15 residues long. Germline V CDR1 and CDR2: SGHVS, FQNEAQ. Trimming cost V 5 bases and J 8 bases; bases outside gene matches: 10.

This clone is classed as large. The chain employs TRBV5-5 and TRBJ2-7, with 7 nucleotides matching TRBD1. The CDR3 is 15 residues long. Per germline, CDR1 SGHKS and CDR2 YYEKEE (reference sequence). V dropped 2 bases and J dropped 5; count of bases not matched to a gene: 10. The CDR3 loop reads CASSLPTGDVHEQYF. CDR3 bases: TGTGCCAGCAGCTTACCCACAGGGGACGTCCACGAGCAGTACTTC.

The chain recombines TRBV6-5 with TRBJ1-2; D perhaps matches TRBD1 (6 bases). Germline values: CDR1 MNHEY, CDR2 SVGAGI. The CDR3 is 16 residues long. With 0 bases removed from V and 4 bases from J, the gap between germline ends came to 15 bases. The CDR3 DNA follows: TGTGCCAGCAGTTACTCGAAAGGGGGAAATCGCTATGGCTACACCTTC. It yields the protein CASSYSKGGNRYGYTF.